The sequence of this TCR beta chain was determined in a study of blood T cell repertoires in COVID-19. Clones were read by immunoSEQ multiplex PCR, and TCRdb kept only the in-frame ones, dropping some. The sample comprises under 250,000 clones, around 83% of which are singletons, and 7.5% to 9% rests with the top ten. Sequencing input: peripheral blood. The TCR was taken from a woman between 50 and 59 years old with acute or convalescent COVID-19.

CDR3 DNA: TGTGCCAGTACACCGGGACAGGGGGCCAGCTATGGCTACACCTTC. It codes for CASTPGQGASYGYTF. The V gene is TRBV19, the J gene TRBJ1-2; 12 bases align to TRBD1. This CDR3 is 15 amino acids long. J lost 4 bases, V lost 7 bases, and 7 bases had no gene match. Germline-derived CDR1 and CDR2 are LNHDA and SQIVND (reference sequence).